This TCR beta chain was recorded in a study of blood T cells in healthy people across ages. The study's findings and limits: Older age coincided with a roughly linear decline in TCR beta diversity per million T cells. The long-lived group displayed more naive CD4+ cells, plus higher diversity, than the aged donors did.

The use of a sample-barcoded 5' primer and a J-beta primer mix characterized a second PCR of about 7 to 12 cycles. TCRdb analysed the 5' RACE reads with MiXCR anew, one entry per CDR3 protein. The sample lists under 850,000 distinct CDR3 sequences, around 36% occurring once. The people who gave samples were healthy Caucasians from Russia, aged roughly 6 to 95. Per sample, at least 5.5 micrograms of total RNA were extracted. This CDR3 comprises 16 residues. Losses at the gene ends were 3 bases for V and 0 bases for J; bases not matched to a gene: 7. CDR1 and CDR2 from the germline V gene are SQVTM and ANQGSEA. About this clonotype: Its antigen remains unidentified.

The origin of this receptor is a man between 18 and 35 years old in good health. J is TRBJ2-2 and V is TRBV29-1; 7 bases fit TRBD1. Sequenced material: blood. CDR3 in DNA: TGCAGCGTTGAGTTAGCCCAGGGGGCGAACACCGGGGAGCTGTTTTTT. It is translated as CSVELAQGANTGELFF.